This T cell receptor (beta chain) was captured in a study of blood T cell repertoires in COVID-19 (dated by TCRdb to between 2020 and 2021). Regarding the research as a whole: The collaborator samples originated in the United States, Italy and Spain and spanned the acute and convalescent phases of COVID-19. The dataset comprised deeply sampled blood TCRbeta repertoires from subjects exposed to, actively infected with, or recovered from COVID-19. The repertoires were released in a freely available public database intended as a resource for research on the immune response to SARS-CoV-2. A de-identified subject ID, COVID-19 status, age in years and sex were almost always included in the sample metadata. The samples were drawn from two sources: the first 160 participants of the ongoing ImmuneRACE study, and fewer than 1,500 subjects contributed by 6 global collaborators. The prospective study material was composed of cDNA or gDNA derived from T cells, B-cell-depleted T cells, or PBMCs. Where HLA class I and class II types were available, the types were taken from metadata supplied by the sample provider, not from assay-based typing.

The immunoSEQ Assay, a bias-controlled multiplex PCR, was used to amplify TCRbeta CDR3 regions from genomic DNA. The authors' analysis ran thus. Within the assay, amplification of reference gene primers was used to estimate how many nucleated cells each sample contained. To quantify the absolute abundance of each unique TCRbeta CDR3 rearrangement, sequence reads were collapsed and filtered. For each sample, productive Simpson clonality was calculated as the square root of Simpson's diversity index over productive rearrangements. TCRdb provides this immuneACCESS table in a form limited to in-frame rearrangements. Some clones are lacking; in checked studies, under half of them reflect an unresolved V gene, and why the rest are absent is not known. Clonal size and the V and J genes are those of that table, whereas D and trimming came from the DNA. The sample table records 140,000 or so clones; around 81% of these occur just once. About 8% of the sample goes to the ten largest clones.

Collaborating institutions collected whole blood in K2EDTA tubes following their own protocols. For TCRbeta analysis, collaborators shipped samples in one of three forms: frozen whole blood, isolated PBMCs, or DNA extracted from either of those sample types. The V end gives up 6 bases and the J end 4 bases, leaving 5 bases in the junction not matched to a gene. The CDR3 numbers 14 residues from cysteine through phenylalanine. Only the CDR3 portion is preserved as DNA: 42 bases, with reading frame beginning at the first base. CDR1 and CDR2 are drawn from the germline V gene: MDHEN, SYDVKM. Broader findings and caveats from the paper: The amount of clinical and demographic metadata varied by source and participant and was provided uncurated.

To note about this clone: Its antigen has not been determined. Base qualities were left out, and no much larger clone turns up one base away.

The sequence was obtained from a human donor in a cohort sampled during active COVID-19. Material: peripheral blood. The sequence is built from TRBV28 and TRBJ1-2; TRBD1 fits 10 bases in the junction. The sequenced DNA is TGTGCCAGCAGCACGACAGGGGGCGGCTATGGCTACACCTTC. Translated, this is CASSTTGGGYGYTF.